This TCR beta chain was recorded in a study of T cell responses to AZD1222 COVID-19 vaccine. Study results and limitations: Scientists sampled the repertoires only once the peak T cell response had passed. The reported proportion of spike-specific TCRs targeting unmutated variant regions was nearly half. Seropositivity was recorded at baseline in only five to seven AZD1222 recipients.

After removal of 3 bases from V and 3 bases from J, the junction contained 7 bases not matched to a gene. Germline values: CDR1 KGHSH, CDR2 LQKENI. The CDR3 consists of 16 residues. A note on this clone: Its antigen is unknown.

Assay used: immunoSEQ multiplex PCR; TCRdb lists only in-frame clones, some missing. The sample lists fewer than 200,000 clones, roughly nine tenths seen once, with around 1% in the top ten. The sample consisted of peripheral blood, taken 28 days after the second AZD1222 dose. The chain has TRBV18 and TRBJ1-3, with 8 bases that match TRBD1. The TCR sequence derives from an adult who received the AZD1222 COVID-19 vaccine. The CDR3, as DNA: TGTGCCAGCTCACCCCTGGAACAGGGGGTTGGAAACACCATATATTTT. This gives the protein CASSPLEQGVGNTIYF.